Listed below are T cell receptor beta chains from one sample, sequenced in a study of T-cell reconstitution after alpha-beta-depleted transplantation in children. TCRdb recomputed calls from the PCR reads with MiXCR, one row per CDR3 protein. The data show about 97,000 distinct CDR3 sequences, around 5.9% seen once. The input for sequencing was PBMCs, mostly from graft donor cells, taken 60 days after TCRalphabeta/CD19-depleted stem cell transplant. The receptors derive from a female patient aged 2-9 years who had a stem cell transplant for Fanconi anemia, so the T cells may come from the graft donor. Both conserved end residues are trimmed from each CDR3. Size is stated for part of the rows, as once, few or many counts, or as a class when the clone is expanded.

v_call,clone_size,cdr3_aa
TRBV24-1,many,ATSDDNIGRAQY
TRBV6-2/TRBV6-3,many,ASSYGRGIYNEQF
TRBV24-1,few,ATSDTLAGWTYNEQF
TRBV6-5,.,ASSYPASHEQY
TRBV4-1,many,ASSQDFQPMSSYEQY
TRBV12-3/TRBV12-4,many,ASSFADRGAYEQY
TRBV30,few,AWSSAGNQPQH
TRBV20-1,many,SARDLRGGGYEQY
TRBV4-1,many,ASSQTTTHYEQY
TRBV7-2,.,ASSLTPYGYT
TRBV28,few,ASSLGYQPQH
TRBV2,few,ASRATGGGNQPQH
TRBV24-1,many,ATSDSDWTGYNEQF
TRBV29-1,many,SVEGLAGGIGTDTQY
TRBV12-3/TRBV12-4,many,ASSRMGRGAYEQY
TRBV5-4,few,ASSLVGGGETQY
TRBV10-3,many,ATGALADQETQY
TRBV3-1,few,ASSREWRARAGRPNTEAF
TRBV30,few,AWKGPGQLNTGELF
TRBV7-2,many,ASSILPGTVESPLH
TRBV19,many,ASRDSGELF
TRBV23-1,few,ASSQLGLSGNTGELF
TRBV7-3,few,ASSLNGRPDTQY
TRBV14,many,ASSQARLAGVPGELF
TRBV3-1,.,ASSQGLAGGQRANTGELF
TRBV29-1,many,SVRDRVRGETQY
TRBV28,many,ASSLSPLQDPLQETQY
TRBV9,.,ASNRRADSTDTQY